The sequence of this TCR beta chain was determined in a study of shared clonotypes between healthy human individuals. Remarks on this clone: Other DNA sequences of this sample code for an identical CDR3.

Trimming took 4 bases from V and 8 from J, leaving 11 bases between them. This CDR3 has 12 amino acids. The germline V gene has CDR1 MDHEN and CDR2 SYDVKM. In the sorted-subset replicate PCRs, 200 ng DNA, roughly 29,000 T cell genomes, was used. Profiling relied on immunoSEQ multiplex PCR, and the TCRdb table lists in-frame clones only, not all of them. The sample carries 1.4 million or so clones, 98% to 99% recorded once. The sequencing sample was made of naive CD4+ T cells sorted from blood. The subset was: CD45RA+ positively selected. This receptor was identified in a man aged 30 to 45 in good health. This chain joins TRBV28 and TRBJ1-2; possibly TRBD1 for D (5 bases). CDR3 DNA sequence: TGTGCCAGCAGTTGGGGGGGTGGCGGCTACACCTTC. Residues: CASSWGGGGYTF.